This T cell receptor beta chain was documented in a study of shared T cell receptors in the human thymus. V lost 5 bases, J lost 5 bases, and 8 bases stayed unmatched. The CDR3 consists of 15 residues. The germline V gene has CDR1 WSHSY and CDR2 SAAADI. Assay: immunoSEQ multiplex PCR; the TCRdb copy retains only in-frame clones and omits some. The sample includes approximately 580,000 clones, around 78% of them seen just once. The data were also submitted as part of a second study, on human thymus T cells. That report notes: Resections from corrective heart surgery provided thymus tissue.

This chain uses TRBV10-2 with TRBJ2-7; 11 bases align to TRBD2. The TCR originated in a boy younger than two with a congenital heart defect. The sequencing input was thymocytes. The CDR3: CASSHPSGRMDEQYF. The CDR3 DNA reads TGCGCCAGCAGTCACCCTAGCGGGAGGATGGACGAGCAGTACTTC.